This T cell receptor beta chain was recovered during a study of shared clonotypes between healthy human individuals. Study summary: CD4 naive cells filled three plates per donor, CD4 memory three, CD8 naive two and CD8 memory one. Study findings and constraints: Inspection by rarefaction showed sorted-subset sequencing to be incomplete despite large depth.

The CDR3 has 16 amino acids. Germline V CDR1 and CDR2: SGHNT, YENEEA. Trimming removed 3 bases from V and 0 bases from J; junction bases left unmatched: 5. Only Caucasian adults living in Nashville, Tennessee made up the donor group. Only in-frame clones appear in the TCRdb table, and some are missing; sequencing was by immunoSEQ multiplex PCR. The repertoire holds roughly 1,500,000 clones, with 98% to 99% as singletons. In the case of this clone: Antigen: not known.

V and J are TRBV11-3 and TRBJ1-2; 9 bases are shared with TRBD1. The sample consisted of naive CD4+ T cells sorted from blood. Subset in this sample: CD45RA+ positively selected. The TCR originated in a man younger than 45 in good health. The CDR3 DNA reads TGTGCCAGCAGCTTGGAACAGGGGGCGTCTAACTATGGCTACACCTTC. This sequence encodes CASSLEQGASNYGYTF.